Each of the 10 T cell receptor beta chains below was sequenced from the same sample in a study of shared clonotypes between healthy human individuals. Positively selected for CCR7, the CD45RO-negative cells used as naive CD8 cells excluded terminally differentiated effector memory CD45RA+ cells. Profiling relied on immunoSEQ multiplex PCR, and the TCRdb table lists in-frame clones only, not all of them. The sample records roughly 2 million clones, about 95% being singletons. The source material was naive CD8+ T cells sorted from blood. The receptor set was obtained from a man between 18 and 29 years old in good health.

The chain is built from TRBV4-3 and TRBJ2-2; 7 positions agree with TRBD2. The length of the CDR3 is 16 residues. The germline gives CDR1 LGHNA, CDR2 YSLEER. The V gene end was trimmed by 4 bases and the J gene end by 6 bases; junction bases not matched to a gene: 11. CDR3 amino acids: CASSPRAGLAAGELFF. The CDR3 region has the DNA TGCGCCAGCAGCCCCAGGGCGGGGCTAGCGGCCGGGGAGCTGTTTTTT.

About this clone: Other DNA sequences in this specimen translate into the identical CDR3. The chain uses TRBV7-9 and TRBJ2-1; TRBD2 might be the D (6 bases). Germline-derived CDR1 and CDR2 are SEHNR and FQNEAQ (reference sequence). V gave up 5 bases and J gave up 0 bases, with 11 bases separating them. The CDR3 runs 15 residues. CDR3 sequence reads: CASSQPGSSYNEQFF. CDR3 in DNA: TGTGCCAGCAGCCAACCCGGGAGCTCCTACAATGAGCAGTTCTTC.

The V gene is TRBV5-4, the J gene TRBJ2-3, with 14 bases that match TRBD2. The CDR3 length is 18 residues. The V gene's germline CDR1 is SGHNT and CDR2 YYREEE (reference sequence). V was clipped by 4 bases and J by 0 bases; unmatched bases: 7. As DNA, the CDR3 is TGTGCCAGCAGCGGACTAGCGGGGGGCATCGTAAGCACAGATACGCAGTATTTT. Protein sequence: CASSGLAGGIVSTDTQYF. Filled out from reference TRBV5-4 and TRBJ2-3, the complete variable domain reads ETGVTQSPTHLIKTRGQQVTLRCSSQSGHNTVSWYQQALGQGPQFIFQYYREEENGRGNFPPRFSGLQFPNYSSELNVNALELDDSALYLCASSGLAGGIVSTDTQYFGPGTRLTVL.

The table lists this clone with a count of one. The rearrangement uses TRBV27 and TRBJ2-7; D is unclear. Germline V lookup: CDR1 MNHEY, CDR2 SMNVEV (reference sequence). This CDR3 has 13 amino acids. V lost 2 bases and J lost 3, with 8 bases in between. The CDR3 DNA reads TGTGCCAGCAGTTTAGGGCTGAACTACGAGCAGTACTTC. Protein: CASSLGLNYEQYF.

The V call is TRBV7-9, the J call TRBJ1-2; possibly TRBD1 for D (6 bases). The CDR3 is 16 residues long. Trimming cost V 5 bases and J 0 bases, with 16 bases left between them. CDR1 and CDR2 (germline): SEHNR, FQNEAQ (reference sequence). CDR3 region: CASSRNRQEANYGYTF. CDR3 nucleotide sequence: TGTGCCAGCAGCCGGAATAGACAGGAAGCTAACTATGGCTACACCTTC. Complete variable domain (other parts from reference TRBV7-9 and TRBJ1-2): DTGVSQNPRHKITKRGQNVTFRCDPISEHNRLYWYRQTLGQGPEFLTYFQNEAQLEKSRLLSDRFSAERPKGSFSTLEIQRTEQGDSAMYLCASSRNRQEANYGYTFGSGTRLTVV.

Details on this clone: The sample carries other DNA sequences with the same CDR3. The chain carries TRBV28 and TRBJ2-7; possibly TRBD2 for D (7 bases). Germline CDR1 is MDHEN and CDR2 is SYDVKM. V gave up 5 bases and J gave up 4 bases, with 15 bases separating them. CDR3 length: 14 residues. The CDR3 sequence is CASSETGGSYEQYF. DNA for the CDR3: TGTGCCAGCAGTGAGACAGGCGGGAGTTACGAGCAGTACTTC.

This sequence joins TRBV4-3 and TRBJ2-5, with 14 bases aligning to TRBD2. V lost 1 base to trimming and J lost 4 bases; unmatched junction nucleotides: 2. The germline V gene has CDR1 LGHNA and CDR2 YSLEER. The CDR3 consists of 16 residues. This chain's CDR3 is CASSQVGLAGAETQYF. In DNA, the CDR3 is TGCGCCAGCAGCCAAGTGGGACTAGCGGGAGCAGAGACCCAGTACTTC.

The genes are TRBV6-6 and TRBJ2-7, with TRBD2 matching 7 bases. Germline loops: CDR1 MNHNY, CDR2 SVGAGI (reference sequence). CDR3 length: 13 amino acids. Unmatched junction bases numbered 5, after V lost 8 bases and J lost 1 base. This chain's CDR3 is CASSSSGSYEQYF. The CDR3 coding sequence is TGTGCCAGCTCGTCTAGCGGTTCCTACGAGCAGTACTTC.

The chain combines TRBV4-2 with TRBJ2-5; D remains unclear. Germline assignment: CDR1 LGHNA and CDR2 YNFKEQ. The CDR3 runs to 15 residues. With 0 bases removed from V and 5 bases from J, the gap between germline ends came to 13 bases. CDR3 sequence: CASSQESTRVETQYF. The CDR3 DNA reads TGTGCCAGCAGCCAAGAGTCTACCCGAGTCGAGACCCAGTACTTC.

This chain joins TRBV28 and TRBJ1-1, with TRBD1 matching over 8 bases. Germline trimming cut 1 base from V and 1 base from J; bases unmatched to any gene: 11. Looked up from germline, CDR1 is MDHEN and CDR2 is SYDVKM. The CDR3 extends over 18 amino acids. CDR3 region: CASSLYALWTGPNTEAFF. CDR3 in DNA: TGTGCCAGCAGTTTATATGCCCTCTGGACAGGGCCGAACACTGAAGCTTTCTTT.